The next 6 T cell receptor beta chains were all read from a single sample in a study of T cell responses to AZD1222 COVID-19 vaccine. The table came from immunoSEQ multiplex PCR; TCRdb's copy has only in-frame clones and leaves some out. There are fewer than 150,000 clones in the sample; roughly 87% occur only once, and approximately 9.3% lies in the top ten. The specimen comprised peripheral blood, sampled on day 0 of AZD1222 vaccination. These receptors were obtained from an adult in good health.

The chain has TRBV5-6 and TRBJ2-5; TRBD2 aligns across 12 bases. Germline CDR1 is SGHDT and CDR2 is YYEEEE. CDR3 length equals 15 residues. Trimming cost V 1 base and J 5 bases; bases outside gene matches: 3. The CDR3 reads CASSLLAGGRETQYF. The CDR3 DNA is TGTGCCAGCAGCTTGCTAGCGGGGGGGCGGGAGACCCAGTACTTC.

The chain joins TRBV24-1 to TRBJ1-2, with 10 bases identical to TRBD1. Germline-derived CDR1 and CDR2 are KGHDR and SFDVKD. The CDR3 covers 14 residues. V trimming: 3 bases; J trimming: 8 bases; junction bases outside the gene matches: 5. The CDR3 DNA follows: TGTGCCACCAGTGATACCGGGACAGGGGAAGGCTACACCTTC. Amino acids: CATSDTGTGEGYTF.

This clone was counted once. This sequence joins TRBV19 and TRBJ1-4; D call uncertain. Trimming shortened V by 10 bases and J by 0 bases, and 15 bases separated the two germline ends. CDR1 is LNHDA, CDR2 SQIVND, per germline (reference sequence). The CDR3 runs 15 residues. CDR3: CATSPRRATNEKLFF. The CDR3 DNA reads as TGTGCCACCAGCCCCAGGAGAGCAACTAATGAAAAACTGTTTTTT.

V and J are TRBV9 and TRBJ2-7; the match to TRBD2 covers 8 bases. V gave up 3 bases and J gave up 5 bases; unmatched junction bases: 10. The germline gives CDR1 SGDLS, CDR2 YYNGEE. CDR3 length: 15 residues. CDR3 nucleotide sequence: TGTGCCAGCAGCGCTGGTCGGGAGGGCCGTCACGAGCAGTACTTC. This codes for CASSAGREGRHEQYF.

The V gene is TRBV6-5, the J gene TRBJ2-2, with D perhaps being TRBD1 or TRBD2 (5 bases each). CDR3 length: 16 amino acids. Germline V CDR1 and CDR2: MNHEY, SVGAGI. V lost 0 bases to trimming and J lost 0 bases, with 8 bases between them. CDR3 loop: CASSYSMGANTGELFF. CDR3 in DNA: TGTGCCAGCAGTTACTCCATGGGGGCGAACACCGGGGAGCTGTTTTTT.

The CDR3 sequence is CSVDTGSWDTGELFF. CDR3 bases: TGCAGCGTGGATACAGGTTCCTGGGACACCGGGGAGCTGTTTTTT. The V call is TRBV29-1, the J call TRBJ2-2; possibly TRBD1 for D (5 bases). CDR3 size: 15 residues. The germline V gene has CDR1 SQVTM and CDR2 ANQGSEA. V lost 6 bases to trimming and J lost 3 bases, with 17 bases between them.